The text below deals with one T cell receptor beta chain. As yet, its antigen is unknown. This CDR3 contains 13 residues. Germline values: CDR1 SNHLY, CDR2 FYNNEI. Trimming removed 8 bases from V and 1 base from J; junction bases left unmatched: 3. This specimen comes from a study of beta chain features in type 1 diabetes. About the research overall: Age, gender and cell yields were similar between patients and healthy donors.

Expressed TCRB transcripts were sequenced because the isolated RNA had all been reverse transcribed beforehand. Sequenced by immunoSEQ multiplex PCR; TCRdb stores in-frame clones only, minus some. Of 250,000 to 350,000 clones listed, roughly 13% were seen once; the top ten hold 0.017%. The study, taken as a whole, reports: Among patients with Type 1 diabetes, TCRB CDR3s were moderately but significantly shorter in every one of the four CD4+ subsets.

The chain has TRBV2 and TRBJ2-3, with TRBD2 identical over 7 bases. The sequenced material came from naive CD4+ T cells from blood. This receptor was obtained from a man aged 25-40 years with type 1 diabetes. Here the CDR3 DNA reads TGTGCCAGCGGGAGGGATGGCACAGATACGCAGTATTTT. It yields the protein CASGRDGTDTQYF.